This passage covers 14 T cell receptor beta chains from one sample sequenced in a study of CD8+ T cells in alopecia areata. Reverse transcription of extracted RNA yielded cDNA, which provided the sequencing template. Clones were read by immunoSEQ multiplex PCR, and TCRdb kept only the in-frame ones, dropping some. The table records about 82,000 clones, around 54% of them present only once. Sequenced input: NKG2D-high CD8+ T cells sorted from blood. All receptors derive from a human donor with alopecia areata.

The rearrangement links TRBV15 to TRBJ2-7; 7 positions agree with TRBD1. This CDR3 spans 16 amino acids. With 0 bases clipped from V and 0 bases from J, the junction kept 5 bases outside the gene matches. CDR1 and CDR2 (germline): LNHNV, YYDKDF (reference sequence). The CDR3 DNA reads as TGTGCCACCAGCAGAGATCTGGGACAGTTCTCCTACGAGCAGTACTTC. It encodes CATSRDLGQFSYEQYF.

The chain recombines TRBV27 with TRBJ1-1, with a tentative D call TRBD1 (5 bases). The germline V and J ends were trimmed by 2 bases and 7 bases, with 8 bases remaining between them. The CDR3 totals 12 residues. CDR1 is MNHEY and CDR2 is SMNVEV in the germline V gene (reference sequence). CDR3 coding DNA: TGTGCCAGCAGTTTACGAACAGGTGAAGCTTTCTTT. The encoded protein is CASSLRTGEAFF.

This clone came up a few times. V gene TRBV28 combines with J gene TRBJ2-7; D call uncertain. This CDR3 region has 15 residues. V dropped 2 bases and J dropped 3 bases, with 14 bases sitting between them. Germline-derived CDR1 and CDR2 are MDHEN and SYDVKM. CDR3 residues: CASSLALETGYEQYF. The CDR3 DNA sequence: TGTGCCAGCAGTTTAGCCCTAGAAACTGGCTACGAGCAGTACTTC.

The genes are TRBV29-1 and TRBJ1-4; no firm D call. V shed 4 bases and J shed 5 bases, with 14 bases lying between them. The CDR3 is 14 residues long. The germline gives CDR1 SQVTM, CDR2 ANQGSEA. Written as DNA, the CDR3 is TGCAGCGTTGCAGGCTCAAACCCGAATGAAAAACTGTTTTTT. It yields the protein CSVAGSNPNEKLFF.

This chain uses TRBV13 with TRBJ1-4, with D uncertain. This CDR3 contains 13 residues. V lost 5 bases and J 0 bases, leaving 4 bases between the germline ends. Germline assignment: CDR1 PRHDT and CDR2 FYEKMQ (reference sequence). The CDR3 nucleotides read TGTGCCAGCAGCCTTGCAACTAATGAAAAACTGTTTTTT. Protein product: CASSLATNEKLFF. The full variable domain, completed using reference TRBV13 and TRBJ1-4, is AAGVIQSPRHLIKEKRETATLKCYPIPRHDTVYWYQQGPGQDPQFLISFYEKMQSDKGSIPDRFSAQQFSDYHSELNMSSLELGDSALYFCASSLATNEKLFFGSGTQLSVL.

Only one count was recorded for this clone. The chain has TRBV7-8 and TRBJ2-3; D gene uncertain. CDR1 and CDR2 (germline): SGHVS, FQNEAQ. CDR3 length: 15 residues. The germline V and J ends were trimmed by 0 bases and 1 base, with 8 bases remaining between them. The CDR3 sequence: CASSLAGYGTDTQYF. The DNA of the CDR3 is TGTGCCAGCAGCTTAGCGGGCTATGGCACAGATACGCAGTATTTT.

This rearrangement joins TRBV19 to TRBJ2-7; no firm D call. Germline CDR1 reads LNHDA; CDR2 reads SQIVND (reference sequence). Trimming took 9 bases from V and 6 from J, leaving 15 bases between them. This CDR3 has 12 residues. CDR3 loop: CASSGSSSEQYF. The CDR3 coding sequence is TGTGCCAGCTCCGGATCCAGTAGCGAGCAGTACTTC.

This clone appeared a few times. The CDR3 region is CSGHSTDEQFF. CDR3 DNA sequence: TGCTCCGGCCACAGTACCGATGAGCAGTTCTTC. This chain uses TRBV29-1 with TRBJ2-1; D is unclear. This CDR3 spans 11 amino acids. The germline gives CDR1 SQVTM, CDR2 ANQGSEA.

This rearrangement joins TRBV7-6 to TRBJ1-1; perhaps TRBD1 as D (6 bases). CDR1 and CDR2 from the germline V gene are SGHVS and FNYEAQ. Trimming removed 1 base at V and 5 bases at J, with 14 bases between. This CDR3 contains 15 residues. CDR3 DNA: TGTGCCAGCAGCTTAGGACAGGACCTGTGGACTGAAGCTTTCTTT. Residues: CASSLGQDLWTEAFF.

This clone was recorded a few times. The chain carries TRBV18 and TRBJ2-3, with 8 bases that match TRBD2. This CDR3 comprises 17 residues. V lost 4 bases, J lost 2 bases, and 11 bases stayed unmatched. Germline CDR1 is KGHSH and CDR2 is LQKENI. The DNA for the CDR3 is TGTGCCAGCTCACGTCAGTCGGCGGGGGGCACCACAGATACGCAGTATTTT. Translation: CASSRQSAGGTTDTQYF.

CDR3 amino acids: CASSYTTGTGDEQYF. The CDR3 region has the DNA TGTGCCAGCAGTTACACTACCGGGACAGGGGACGAGCAGTACTTC. The genes are TRBV6-5 and TRBJ2-7; 10 bases are a match to TRBD1. The CDR3 is 15 residues long. In germline, CDR1 is MNHEY, CDR2 SVGAGI. V was pared by 2 bases and J by 5 bases, with 6 bases of the junction left unmatched.

V gene TRBV2 combines with J gene TRBJ1-1; tentatively, D is TRBD1 (5 bases). Looked up from germline, CDR1 is SNHLY and CDR2 is FYNNEI. CDR3 length equals 14 residues. V lost 4 bases, J lost 0 bases, and 9 bases lay in between. The CDR3 region is CASSGDSLNTEAFF. CDR3 bases: TGTGCCAGCAGTGGGGACTCTTTGAACACTGAAGCTTTCTTT.

The V call is TRBV5-6, the J call TRBJ1-5; D perhaps matches TRBD1 (5 bases). Trimming left V 1 base short and J 5 bases short, with 7 bases between. The germline V gene has CDR1 SGHDT and CDR2 YYEEEE. This CDR3 has 13 amino acids. Here the CDR3 reads CASSLLGDQPQHF. The DNA for the CDR3 is TGTGCCAGCAGCTTGTTAGGGGATCAGCCCCAGCATTTT.

The chain couples TRBV5-4 to TRBJ2-3; D is undetermined. Germline loops: CDR1 SGHNT, CDR2 YYREEE (reference sequence). CDR3 size: 15 residues. Trimming left V 0 bases short and J 0 bases short, with 8 bases between. As DNA, the CDR3 is TGTGCCAGCAGCTTGGCACAGAGTAGCACAGATACGCAGTATTTT. Its translation is CASSLAQSSTDTQYF.